The 14 T cell receptor beta chains below all came from one sample that was sequenced in a study of blood T cell repertoires in COVID-19. The repertoire was sequenced with immunoSEQ multiplex PCR; TCRdb's copy has only in-frame clones and lacks some. The data contain some 150,000 clones, approximately 80% of them singletons. Sequencing used peripheral blood. The receptors here all came from a woman in her 50s with acute or convalescent COVID-19.

This chain uses TRBV18 with TRBJ2-3, with D unclear. The ends were cut back, 2 bases at V and 4 bases at J, with 7 bases in the middle. The length of the CDR3 is 13 residues. The germline gives CDR1 KGHSH, CDR2 LQKENI. The CDR3 protein is CASSPEAPDTQYF. Here the CDR3 DNA reads TGTGCCAGCTCACCAGAGGCCCCAGATACGCAGTATTTT.

With regard to this clone: This likely comes from a read error, as the CDR3 has no conserved phenylalanine or tryptophan at its end. The DNA is omitted, as the CDR3 cannot be located on it reliably, and the CDR3 follows TCRdb's listing. The rearrangement joins TRBV18 to TRBJ1-2; the table names TRBD1, a call not compared with the DNA. With termini counted, the CDR3 has 15 amino acids. Per the germline V gene, CDR1 is KGHSH and CDR2 is LQKENI. This CDR3 reads CASSPGRETSGTGNL.

A single count supports this clone. This chain uses TRBV27 with TRBJ1-1; unclear D gene. The CDR3 runs 15 residues. Germline lookup yields CDR1 MNHEY and CDR2 SMNVEV (reference sequence). Trimming shortened V by 8 bases and J by 0 bases, and 16 bases separated the two germline ends. In nucleotides, the CDR3 is TGTGCCAGCCACTCCGAGGCGGCAATGAACACTGAAGCTTTCTTT. This translates into CASHSEAAMNTEAFF.

This clone was counted a single time. The J gene is TRBJ2-4, the V gene TRBV28; D is undetermined. The length of the CDR3 is 12 residues. The ends were cut back, 6 bases at V and 7 bases at J, with 10 bases in the middle. CDR1 and CDR2 (germline): MDHEN, SYDVKM. The CDR3 DNA reads TGTGCCAGCAGCTCTAGAGTGAACATTCAGTACTTC. Amino acids: CASSSRVNIQYF.

V is TRBV6-5 and J is TRBJ2-5; unclear D gene. CDR3 length: 15 residues. Per the germline V gene, CDR1 is MNHEY and CDR2 is SVGAGI. V dropped 3 bases and J dropped 1 base, with 12 bases sitting between them. The chain's CDR3 is CASSYAPGPQETQYF. The CDR3 nucleotides are TGTGCCAGCAGTTATGCCCCGGGTCCCCAAGAGACCCAGTACTTC.

V gene TRBV10-3 combines with J gene TRBJ2-5, with a weak D call TRBD2 (6 bases). Trimming took off 4 bases at V and 1 base at J, with 7 bases between the two ends. Germline V gene sequence: CDR1 ENHRY, CDR2 SYGVKD. The CDR3 is made up of 13 amino acids. The CDR3 DNA is TGTGCCATCAGTGGGACTACCCAAGAGACCCAGTACTTC. Translating gives CAISGTTQETQYF.

The chain uses TRBV21-1 and TRBJ1-5; TRBD1, as called in the table, went unchecked against the DNA. TRBV21-1 is an annotated pseudogene. CDR3 length: 15 amino acids. CDR3 bases: TGTGCCAGCAGCAAGAGCAGGGGCGGAAATCAGCCCCAGCATTTT. Encoded protein: CASSKSRGGNQPQHF.

This clone was detected only once. The chain carries TRBV4-3 and TRBJ2-2; D perhaps matches TRBD1 (6 bases). The CDR3 totals 16 residues. Germline loops: CDR1 LGHNA, CDR2 YSLEER. The V gene lost 1 base and the J gene lost 4 bases, with 13 bases spanning the gap. In DNA form, the CDR3 reads TGCGCCAGCAGCCAAGCGGTGGGGGCGGGCACCGGGGAGCTGTTTTTT. Protein product: CASSQAVGAGTGELFF.

This chain uses TRBV3-1 (or the pseudogene TRBV3-2) with TRBJ2-7; weak D call: TRBD1 (5 bases). The germline CDR1 and CDR2 sequences are LGHDT and YNNKEL (reference sequence). Trimming left V 0 bases short and J 10 bases short, with 13 bases between. The CDR3 covers 13 residues. CDR3 sequence (DNA): TGTGCCAGCAGCCAAGATCTAGGGGCCGACCAGTACTTC. Encoded protein: CASSQDLGADQYF.

This clone was picked up a small number of times. The chain uses TRBV12-3 or TRBV12-4 and TRBJ2-7; 8 bases agree with TRBD1. The CDR3 is made up of 13 amino acids. The J segment lost 6 bases and the V segment lost 5 bases, leaving 6 bases of the junction unmatched. This CDR3 is CASSLGQGGEQYF. CDR3 nucleotide sequence: TGTGCCAGCAGTCTCGGACAGGGTGGCGAGCAGTACTTC.

The chain couples TRBV6-6 to TRBJ1-2, with a possible D match to TRBD1 (5 bases). V lost 2 bases to trimming and J lost 2 bases, with 12 bases between them. Germline values: CDR1 MNHNY, CDR2 SVGAGI (reference sequence). This CDR3 has 15 residues. The CDR3, as DNA: TGTGCCAGCAGTTACACGGACATGCGAAACTATGGCTACACCTTC. Protein: CASSYTDMRNYGYTF.

The chain is built from TRBV30 and TRBJ1-6; 8 bases fit TRBD1. The CDR3 loop spans 13 amino acids. After removal of 2 bases from V and 6 bases from J, the junction contained 0 bases not matched to a gene. Looked up from germline, CDR1 is GTSNPN and CDR2 is SVGIG (reference sequence). CDR3 residues: CAWSTGGNSPLHF. The CDR3 DNA reads as TGTGCCTGGAGTACAGGGGGTAATTCACCCCTCCACTTT. The complete variable domain, with remaining parts taken from reference TRBV30 and TRBJ1-6, reads SQTIHQWPATLVQPVGSPLSLECTVEGTSNPNLYWYRQAAGRGLQLLFYSVGIGQISSEVPQNLSASRPQDRQFILSSKKLLLSDSGFYLCAWSTGGNSPLHFGNGTRLTVT.

This clone has a single count. This chain connects TRBV7-2 to TRBJ2-1, with 7 positions matching TRBD1. V shed 5 bases and J 6 bases; nucleotides not matched to a gene: 10. The germline CDR1 and CDR2 sequences are SGHTA and FQGNSA. The CDR3 covers 15 residues. CDR3 DNA sequence: TGTGCCAGCAGCCTACAGGGGATTGGAGGCAATGAGCAGTTCTTC. Its protein is CASSLQGIGGNEQFF.

The rearrangement links TRBV5-1 to TRBJ2-1; 8 nucleotides agree with TRBD1. The J segment lost 9 bases and the V segment lost 5 bases, leaving 13 bases of the junction unmatched. Germline CDR1 reads SGHRS; CDR2 reads YFSETQ. The CDR3 runs to 15 residues. CDR3 DNA: TGCGCCAGCAGTCCGCTCGGACAGGGTGTGGGTGAGCAGTTCTTC. This gives the protein CASSPLGQGVGEQFF.